The source of this TCR beta chain is a study of blood T cell repertoires in COVID-19. Across the study: COVID-19 samples from acute and convalescent phases originated in the United States, Italy and Spain. T cells, B-cell-depleted T cells, or PBMCs provided the cDNA or gDNA that served as material.

In germline, CDR1 is LNHNV, CDR2 YYDKDF (reference sequence). With 1 base removed from V and 4 bases from J, the gap between germline ends came to 10 bases. The CDR3 loop spans 15 amino acids. In the study's own analysis: Reference gene primer amplification gave estimated nucleated cell counts. Sequenced by immunoSEQ multiplex PCR; TCRdb stores in-frame clones only, minus some. Clone size and the V and J calls come from that table; the DNA yielded D and trimming. The sample shows just under 150,000 clones, around nine tenths of them seen only once. The chain joins TRBV15 to TRBJ1-4; D might be TRBD1 (5 bases). The sequencing sample was made of peripheral blood. This TCR was recovered from a woman aged 45-60 years with active or convalescent COVID-19. CDR3 in amino acids: CATSRGGGLNEKLFF. For the CDR3, the DNA is TGTGCCACCAGCAGAGGGGGGGGACTTAATGAAAAACTGTTTTTT.